Listed here are 8 T cell receptor beta chains from one sample, sequenced in a study of molecular identifiers for immune sequencing clone quantification. TCRdb passed the PCR reads through MiXCR, listing each CDR3 protein once. The profile shows hundreds of thousands of distinct CDR3 sequences, just under 20% of them singletons. The sequenced material came from naive CD8+ T cells from blood, with Jurkat cell RNA spiked in. Subset reported: FACS-sorted CD8+CD4-CCR7+CD45RA+ naive T cells. These TCRs come from a human donor in good health. Some libraries in this study had Jurkat cell RNA spiked in.

This clonotype was seen many times. The chain couples TRBV4-1 to TRBJ2-5; 10 bases map to TRBD2. Losses at the gene ends were 4 bases for V and 3 bases for J; bases not matched to a gene: 5. The CDR3 is 15 amino acids. The V gene's germline CDR1 is MGHRA and CDR2 YSYEKL. CDR3 DNA sequence: TGCGCCAGCAGCCCACCCCTAGCGGGAGAAGAGACCCAGTACTTC. Translating gives CASSPPLAGEETQYF.

This clonotype was recorded at least ten times. The chain recombines TRBV27 with TRBJ2-2; a weak D match, TRBD1 (5 bases). V was trimmed by 3 bases and J by 6 bases, leaving 8 bases between them. The CDR3 covers 13 residues. In germline, CDR1 is MNHEY, CDR2 SMNVEV (reference sequence). The CDR3 sequence: CASSLGHSGELFF. CDR3 nucleotide sequence: TGTGCCAGCAGTTTGGGGCACTCCGGGGAGCTGTTTTTT.

This clonotype was seen at least ten times. V gene TRBV2 combines with J gene TRBJ2-3, with D maybe TRBD1 (5 bases). Germline CDR1 reads SNHLY; CDR2 reads FYNNEI. The CDR3 is made up of 17 amino acids. Trimming cost V 4 bases and J 4 bases, with 21 bases left between them. The DNA of the CDR3 is TGTGCCAGCAGTGGGGGCCCGGGCCTGGTCGACGCAGATACGCAGTATTTT. Translation: CASSGGPGLVDADTQYF.

This clonotype was detected ten times or more. The V gene is TRBV5-1, the J gene TRBJ2-3; D call uncertain. This CDR3 region has 16 residues. From germline, CDR1 is SGHRS and CDR2 YFSETQ. V lost 0 bases and J 2 bases, leaving 13 bases between the germline ends. As DNA, the CDR3 is TGCGCCAGCAGCTTGGTTGCGCCCTGGGACACAGATACGCAGTATTTT. Its protein is CASSLVAPWDTDTQYF.

In its sample, this clonotype was seen many times. This chain connects TRBV11-2 to TRBJ2-7, with unresolved D. The CDR3 is 12 residues long. CDR1 and CDR2 (germline): SGHAT, FQNNGV. Trimming cost V 1 base and J 7 bases, with 8 bases left between them. The CDR3 region has the DNA TGTGCCAGCAGCTTAGGGGGTAAGGAGCAGTACTTC. Protein product: CASSLGGKEQYF. The full variable domain, its missing parts supplied by reference TRBV11-2 and TRBJ2-7, is EAGVAQSPRYKIIEKRQSVAFWCNPISGHATLYWYQQILGQGPKLLIQFQNNGVVDDSQLPKDRFSAERLKGVDSTLKIQPAKLEDSAVYLCASSLGGKEQYFGPGTRLTVT.

For this clonotype: At one end, the junction sequence differs from germline, possibly due to a read error. V and J are TRBV30 and TRBJ2-7; D is perhaps TRBD2 (5 bases). Per the germline V gene, CDR1 is GTSNPN and CDR2 is SVGIG (reference sequence). This CDR3 contains 12 residues. CDR3 DNA: TGTACCTGGAGTGTAGCGAAATACGAGCAGTACTTC. It is translated as CTWSVAKYEQYF.

This clonotype was seen many times. V is TRBV30 and J is TRBJ1-1; D is undetermined. Deletions cut 0 bases from V and 4 bases from J, with 6 bases between. This CDR3 has 12 residues. In germline, CDR1 is GTSNPN, CDR2 SVGIG (reference sequence). The CDR3 coding sequence is TGTGCCTGGAGTGTCATTGGCACTGAAGCTTTCTTT. Amino acid sequence: CAWSVIGTEAFF.

This clonotype has a handful of counts. The V gene is TRBV4-1, the J gene TRBJ2-5, with a tentative D call TRBD2 (6 bases). The CDR3 spans 15 residues. CDR1 is MGHRA, CDR2 YSYEKL, per germline. The ends were cut back, 4 bases at V and 4 bases at J, with 16 bases in the middle. The CDR3 is CASSPLGQGGETQYF. CDR3 coding DNA: TGCGCCAGCAGCCCCCTGGGGCAGGGAGGAGAGACCCAGTACTTC.